The sequence of this T cell receptor beta chain was determined in a study of T cell responses to AZD1222 COVID-19 vaccine. Germline CDR1 and CDR2: SGHTA and FQGTGA. J gave up 5 bases and V 5 bases, and 2 bases lay outside the gene matches. The CDR3 has 14 amino acids. The method was immunoSEQ multiplex PCR; TCRdb's version includes in-frame clones alone and lacks a portion of them. The sample includes some 90,000 clones, approximately 88% seen only once; the top ten take 15% to 20%. The sequencing used peripheral blood, collected on day 0 of AZD1222 vaccination. The V and J genes are TRBV7-3 and TRBJ2-3; TRBD2 aligns across 12 bases. This receptor was obtained from an adult in good health. The CDR3, as DNA: TGTGCCAGCAGCCGGACTAGCGGGAAAGATACGCAGTATTTT. Translation: CASSRTSGKDTQYF.